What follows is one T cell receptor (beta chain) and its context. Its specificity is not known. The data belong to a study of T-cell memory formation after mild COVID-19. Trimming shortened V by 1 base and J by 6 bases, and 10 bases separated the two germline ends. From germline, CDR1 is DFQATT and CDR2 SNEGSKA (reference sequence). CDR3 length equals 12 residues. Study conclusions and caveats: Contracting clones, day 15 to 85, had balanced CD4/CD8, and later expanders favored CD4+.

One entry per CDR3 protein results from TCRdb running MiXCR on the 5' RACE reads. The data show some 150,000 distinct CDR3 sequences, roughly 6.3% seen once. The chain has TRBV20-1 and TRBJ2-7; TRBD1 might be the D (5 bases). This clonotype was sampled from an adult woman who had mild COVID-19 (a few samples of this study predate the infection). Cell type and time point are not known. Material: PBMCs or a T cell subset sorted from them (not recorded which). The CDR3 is CSARGRVAEQYF. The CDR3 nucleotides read TGCAGTGCTAGAGGCAGGGTGGCCGAGCAGTACTTC.